This paragraph reports one T cell receptor (beta chain). An end of the junction differs from the germline gene, which may be a read error. This specimen comes from a study of cytomegalovirus exposure and HLA in healthy donors. Amplification used 60 Vbeta primers and 13 Jbeta primers. TCRdb's table, derived via immunoSEQ multiplex PCR, lists solely in-frame clones and lacks some. The sample consists of 150,000 to 200,000 clones, about 76% of them appearing once. The origin of this receptor is a woman aged 45-60 years in good health and CMV-seronegative. The sequenced sample consisted of PBMCs.

The CDR3 loop reads CASTLGGGGNTEAFF. DNA for the CDR3: TGTGCCAGCACCTTAGGGGGGGGCGGGAACACTGAAGCTTTCTTT. The V gene is TRBV7-2, the J gene TRBJ1-1, with D maybe TRBD1 (6 bases). The germline V gene encodes CDR1 SGHTA and CDR2 FQGNSA. CDR3 length: 15 amino acids. The full variable domain, its missing parts supplied by reference TRBV7-2 and TRBJ1-1, is GAGVSQSPSNKVTEKGKDVELRCDPISGHTALYWYRQSLGQGLEFLIYFQGNSAPDKSGLPSDRFSAERTGGSVSTLTIQRTQQEDSAVYLCASTLGGGGNTEAFFGQGTRLTVV.